Presented here are 24 T cell receptor beta chains from one specimen sequenced in a study of identical twins. TCRdb recomputed calls from the 5' RACE reads with MiXCR, one row per CDR3 protein. This sample has about 300,000 distinct CDR3 sequences, with about 12% found just once. This sample was shared with a second study, whose subject was yellow fever vaccine responses in identical twins.

The material sequenced was CD8+ T cells sorted from blood. These receptors came from a young woman in good health.

This clonotype has a handful of counts. The chain uses TRBV15 and TRBJ1-5; D remains ambiguous. CDR1 is LNHNV and CDR2 is YYDKDF in the germline V gene (reference sequence). V was cut by 6 bases and J by 7 bases, with 10 bases left in between. The CDR3 totals 12 residues. CDR3 nucleotide sequence: TGTGCCACCAGGTGGGGTGGACAGCCCCAGCATTTT. Translation: CATRWGGQPQHF.

The V call is TRBV20-1, the J call TRBJ2-7, with TRBD2 identical over 9 bases. Trimming at V came to 2 bases and at J to 3 bases, leaving 11 bases not matched to a gene. From germline, CDR1 is DFQATT and CDR2 SNEGSKA (reference sequence). The CDR3 is 16 amino acids. CDR3 loop: CSARLGGFSGSYEQYF. CDR3 nucleotides: TGCAGTGCTAGACTAGGAGGTTTTAGCGGGAGCTACGAGCAGTACTTC.

This clonotype was seen ten or more times. This chain joins TRBV5-1 and TRBJ1-1; a weak D match, TRBD1 (5 bases). Trimming left V 3 bases short and J 1 base short, with 10 bases between. The CDR3 runs 14 residues. Germline V CDR1 and CDR2: SGHRS, YFSETQ. DNA for the CDR3: TGCGCCAGCAGCTCTGACAGACAGAACACTGAAGCTTTCTTT. It encodes CASSSDRQNTEAFF.

The sample holds a few counts of this clonotype. The chain employs TRBV20-1 and TRBJ2-1; D gene unclear. Between the trimmed V and J ends, which lost 0 bases and 7 bases, there was a span of 13 bases. From germline, CDR1 is DFQATT and CDR2 SNEGSKA (reference sequence). The CDR3 is 14 amino acids. CDR3 nucleotide sequence: TGCAGTGCTAGAGATACGTATACTCGGAATGAGCAGTTCTTC. Translation gives CSARDTYTRNEQFF.

The V and J genes are TRBV7-9 and TRBJ2-1; D gene unclear. Looked up from germline, CDR1 is SEHNR and CDR2 is FQNEAQ (reference sequence). The CDR3 totals 16 residues. Between the trimmed V and J ends, which lost 5 bases and 1 base, there was a span of 15 bases. The CDR3 is CASSPDFSSSYNEQFF. CDR3 sequence (DNA): TGTGCCAGCAGCCCAGACTTCAGTTCTTCCTACAATGAGCAGTTCTTC.

This chain connects TRBV5-6 to TRBJ1-4; TRBD1 might be the D (6 bases). CDR3 length: 14 amino acids. V lost 6 bases to trimming and J lost 8 bases, with 17 bases between them. Germline V CDR1 and CDR2: SGHDT, YYEEEE. Here the CDR3 reads CASTNRASHEKLFF. In nucleotides, the CDR3 is TGTGCCAGCACCAACAGGGCCTCCCACGAAAAACTGTTTTTT.

The gene calls are TRBV27 and TRBJ2-1, with 7 bases fitting TRBD1. Germline V gene sequence: CDR1 MNHEY, CDR2 SMNVEV (reference sequence). V gave up 5 bases and J gave up 8 bases; unmatched junction bases: 9. CDR3 length: 14 residues. The CDR3 coding sequence is TGTGCCAGCAGTCTTCAGACAGGGACCCATGAGCAGTTCTTC. This codes for CASSLQTGTHEQFF.

The chain links TRBV12-3 or TRBV12-4 to TRBJ2-1; 14 positions agree with TRBD2. This CDR3 contains 19 residues. With V trimmed by 6 bases and J by 0 bases, 10 bases remained unmatched. CDR3 coding DNA: TGTGCCAGCAGCTCGGGACTAGCGGGAGAAGTTATCTCCTACAATGAGCAGTTCTTC. The encoded protein is CASSSGLAGEVISYNEQFF.

The rearrangement links TRBV12-3 or TRBV12-4 to TRBJ2-5, with D perhaps matching TRBD1 or TRBD2 (6 bases each). CDR3 length: 15 amino acids. Trimming shortened V by 7 bases and J by 5 bases, and 20 bases separated the two germline ends. The CDR3 reads CASTRVLGAGETQYF. CDR3 nucleotides: TGTGCCAGCACCCGAGTTCTGGGGGCGGGGGAGACCCAGTACTTC.

The genes are TRBV15 and TRBJ2-7, with TRBD2 as a possible D gene (5 bases). CDR3 length equals 13 residues. Germline V gene lookup returns CDR1 LNHNV and CDR2 YYDKDF (reference sequence). Trimming removed 5 bases at V and 1 base at J, with 9 bases between. DNA for the CDR3: TGTGCCACCAGCGGAGGCCTGTCCTACGAGCAGTACTTC. Its translation is CATSGGLSYEQYF. The whole variable domain, remainder taken from reference TRBV15 and TRBJ2-7, is DAMVIQNPRYQVTQFGKPVTLSCSQTLNHNVMYWYQQKSSQAPKLLFHYYDKDFNNEADTPDNFQSRRPNTSFCFLDIRSPGLGDTAMYLCATSGGLSYEQYFGPGTRLTVT.

This chain uses TRBV7-9 with TRBJ2-1; D may be TRBD2 (5 bases). The ends were cut back, 5 bases at V and 9 bases at J, with 20 bases in the middle. Per germline, CDR1 SEHNR and CDR2 FQNEAQ (reference sequence). The CDR3 is made up of 15 amino acids. The CDR3 DNA is TGTGCCAGCAGCCCCCGAGAGGGCGGGTTAGGTGAGCAGTTCTTC. Translation gives CASSPREGGLGEQFF.

This clonotype was seen a few times. The V gene is TRBV4-2, the J gene TRBJ2-5, with 16 bases aligning to TRBD2. Germline assignment: CDR1 LGHNA and CDR2 YNFKEQ. V shed 3 bases and J 4 bases; nucleotides not matched to a gene: 8. The CDR3 runs to 18 residues. CDR3: CASSHPGLAGGPTETQYF. DNA of the CDR3: TGTGCCAGCAGCCATCCGGGACTAGCGGGAGGGCCCACAGAGACCCAGTACTTC.

In its sample, this clonotype was seen many times. The chain joins TRBV10-3 to TRBJ1-5; D is undetermined. The CDR3 length is 15 residues. With 0 bases removed from V and 3 bases from J, the gap between germline ends came to 9 bases. Germline V gene lookup returns CDR1 ENHRY and CDR2 SYGVKD. CDR3: CAISESGQLNQPQHF. The CDR3 bases are TGTGCCATCAGTGAGTCAGGGCAGCTCAATCAGCCCCAGCATTTT.

Ten or more counts support this clonotype. CDR3 protein: CASSLGTSEYNEQFF. The CDR3 bases are TGTGCCAGCAGCCTCGGGACTAGCGAGTACAATGAGCAGTTCTTC. This chain uses TRBV5-6 with TRBJ2-1, with 10 bases matching TRBD2. The CDR3 runs to 15 residues. The V and J ends lost 4 bases and 4 bases, in that order; junction bases with no gene match: 5. Germline V CDR1 and CDR2: SGHDT, YYEEEE.

This clonotype has more than one count but fewer than ten. V usage is TRBV3-1 and J usage is TRBJ2-7; possibly TRBD1 or TRBD2 for D (5 bases each). Trimming removed 0 bases at V and 7 bases at J, with 13 bases between. Germline V gene lookup returns CDR1 LGHDT and CDR2 YNNKEL (reference sequence). This CDR3 spans 14 amino acids. CDR3: CASSQDTGRGEQYF. CDR3 bases: TGTGCCAGCAGCCAAGATACAGGAAGAGGGGAGCAGTACTTC.

This clonotype was seen many times. The rearrangement joins TRBV4-1 to TRBJ2-7; no firm D call. Germline loops: CDR1 MGHRA, CDR2 YSYEKL. The CDR3 extends over 16 amino acids. V was trimmed by 0 bases and J by 3 bases, leaving 15 bases between them. CDR3 loop: CASSQDYAQSSYEQYV. CDR3 in DNA: TGCGCCAGCAGCCAAGATTACGCTCAGAGTAGCTACGAGCAGTACGTC.

The V gene is TRBV29-1, the J gene TRBJ2-1; D is unclear. This CDR3 is built from 13 residues. Germline loops: CDR1 SQVTM, CDR2 ANQGSEA. V lost 4 bases and J 6 bases, leaving 13 bases between the germline ends. Here the CDR3 reads CSVALWNLNEQFF. The CDR3 DNA reads as TGCAGCGTTGCTTTGTGGAATCTCAATGAGCAGTTCTTC.

This clonotype was seen ten or more times. The chain recombines TRBV4-2 with TRBJ1-1, with D possibly being TRBD1 (5 bases). This CDR3 comprises 11 residues. The V end was cut by 8 bases, the J end by 6 bases, with 10 bases between. Germline V gene sequence: CDR1 LGHNA, CDR2 YNFKEQ. CDR3 in amino acids: CASGGGAEAFF. DNA for the CDR3: TGTGCCAGCGGGGGGGGGGCTGAAGCTTTCTTT.

There are a few counts of this clonotype. The chain joins TRBV6-1 to TRBJ2-1, with D uncertain. V shed 3 bases and J shed 4 bases, with 10 bases lying between them. This CDR3 has 14 amino acids. Per the germline V gene, CDR1 is MNHNS and CDR2 is SASEGT. The CDR3 DNA reads as TGTGCCAGCAGTGAGAGTCAGGAGTACAATGAGCAGTTCTTC. This translates into CASSESQEYNEQFF.

V usage is TRBV7-9 and J usage is TRBJ1-1, with a weak D call TRBD1 (5 bases). The CDR3 is made up of 15 amino acids. Germline V CDR1 and CDR2: SEHNR, FQNEAQ (reference sequence). Trimming stripped 5 bases from V and 4 bases from J, with 17 bases between. CDR3 nucleotides: TGTGCCAGCAGCACCTTAGAGGCGGGGCTCACTGAAGCTTTCTTT. Translation: CASSTLEAGLTEAFF.

J is TRBJ2-5 and V is TRBV7-9; 9 bases map to TRBD2. After removal of 6 bases from V and 4 bases from J, the junction contained 9 bases not matched to a gene. This CDR3 has 15 residues. Germline V gene data show CDR1 as SEHNR and CDR2 as FQNEAQ (reference sequence). The CDR3: CASRDSGSLGETQYF. For the CDR3, the DNA is TGTGCCAGCAGGGATAGCGGGAGCCTTGGAGAGACCCAGTACTTC.

This clonotype appeared a few times. The rearrangement joins TRBV27 to TRBJ2-1; TRBD2 aligns across 8 bases. The CDR3 is made up of 16 amino acids. With 2 bases clipped from V and 0 bases from J, the junction kept 3 bases outside the gene matches. The germline V gene encodes CDR1 MNHEY and CDR2 SMNVEV (reference sequence). The CDR3 here is CASSLTAGDSYNEQFF. In nucleotides, the CDR3 is TGTGCCAGCAGTTTAACAGCGGGGGACTCCTACAATGAGCAGTTCTTC.

This clonotype was observed many times. This chain links TRBV9 with TRBJ2-3; D not certain. Per germline, CDR1 SGDLS and CDR2 YYNGEE. The CDR3 is made up of 12 amino acids. Trimming removed 3 bases at V and 2 bases at J, with 4 bases between. The CDR3 region has the DNA TGTGCCAGCAGCGGACTCACAGATACGCAGTATTTT. The encoded protein is CASSGLTDTQYF.

This clonotype was detected only a few times. This chain uses TRBV11-2 with TRBJ2-2; 11 bases line up with TRBD1. Germline assignment: CDR1 SGHAT and CDR2 FQNNGV. This CDR3 contains 18 residues. V dropped 4 bases and J dropped 4; count of bases not matched to a gene: 11. The CDR3: CASSSHNAGTGGTGELFF. The DNA for the CDR3 is TGTGCCAGCAGCTCCCATAATGCCGGGACAGGGGGCACCGGGGAGCTGTTTTTT.